Listed below are T cell receptor beta chains from one sample, sequenced in a study of blood T cell repertoires in COVID-19. Measured with immunoSEQ multiplex PCR; TCRdb has only the in-frame clones, and not every one. Of about 180,000 clones in the sample, roughly 85% are singletons; the top ten hold 6.2%. The specimen sequenced was PBMCs or T cells enriched from blood (not recorded which). The receptors here all came from a man between 40 and 49 years old who had recovered from COVID-19. Both conserved end residues are part of each CDR3. The D gene is left open where the match is weak. Expanded clones are given a class, and other clones once, few, many or no size at all.

D gene	V gene	J gene	clone size	CDR3 protein	CDR3 DNA
TRBD1	TRBV2	TRBJ1-4	NA	CASSESDRDGEKLFF	TGTGCCAGCAGCGAATCTGACAGGGACGGGGAAAAACTGTTTTTT
NA	TRBV7-9	TRBJ1-2	NA	CASSSNGQNYGYTF	TGTGCCAGCAGCTCAAATGGACAGAACTATGGCTACACCTTC
TRBD2	TRBV18	TRBJ2-1	NA	CASSPDILAGGPDNEQFF	TGTGCCAGCTCACCAGATATCCTAGCGGGAGGGCCGGACAATGAGCAGTTCTTC
TRBD1	TRBV2	TRBJ2-2	NA	CASATGDSTGELFF	TGTGCCAGCGCGACAGGGGATTCCACCGGGGAGCTGTTTTTT
NA	TRBV5-1	TRBJ1-1	NA	CASSPQVDTEAFF	TGCGCCAGCAGCCCCCAGGTCGACACTGAAGCTTTCTTT
NA	TRBV3-1/TRBV3-2	TRBJ2-5	NA	CASSQVSGGKETQYF	TGTGCCAGCAGCCAAGTATCCGGGGGTAAAGAGACCCAGTACTTC
NA	TRBV6-5	TRBJ2-1	NA	CASSSPPRADEQFF	TGTGCCAGCAGTTCCCCCCCGAGGGCCGATGAGCAGTTCTTC
NA	TRBV2	TRBJ1-1	NA	CARRDTVVNTEAFF	TGTGCCAGACGGGACACTGTTGTGAACACTGAAGCTTTCTTT
TRBD2	TRBV5-3	TRBJ2-5	NA	CARSLPSGDRETQYF	TGTGCCAGAAGCTTGCCTAGCGGGGACCGAGAGACCCAGTACTTC
NA	TRBV30	TRBJ1-2	NA	CAWSVRVHGYGYTF	TGTGCCTGGAGTGTGCGGGTCCATGGCTATGGCTACACCTTC
TRBD1	TRBV6-9	TRBJ1-5	NA	CASSFQGQGRDQPQHF	TGTGCCAGCAGTTTCCAAGGACAGGGTCGTGATCAGCCCCAGCATTTT
NA	TRBV4-1	TRBJ1-5	NA	CASSPDRTGALQPQHF	TGCGCCAGCAGCCCCGATCGAACAGGCGCACTTCAGCCCCAGCATTTT
TRBD2	TRBV5-1	TRBJ2-4	NA	CASSPSSAGVGSKNIQYF	TGCGCCAGCAGCCCCAGTTCTGCGGGAGTTGGTTCCAAAAACATTCAGTACTTC
TRBD1	TRBV30	TRBJ1-1	NA	CAWSPGGWVTEAFF	TGTGCCTGGAGTCCAGGGGGCTGGGTCACTGAAGCTTTCTTT
NA	TRBV9	TRBJ1-1	NA	CASSVLGEGSTEAFF	TGTGCCAGCAGCGTATTAGGGGAGGGGAGCACTGAAGCTTTCTTT
NA	TRBV7-8	TRBJ1-1	NA	CASSGALNTEAFF	TGTGCCAGCAGCGGGGCTCTGAACACTGAAGCTTTCTTT
TRBD1	TRBV5-1	TRBJ1-2	once	CASSQDRALYGYTF	TGCGCCAGCAGTCAGGACAGGGCGCTCTATGGCTACACCTTC
TRBD1	TRBV30	TRBJ1-4	NA	CAWSVGQGAEKLFF	TGTGCCTGGAGTGTAGGGCAGGGGGCTGAAAAACTGTTTTTT
NA	TRBV19	TRBJ1-3	NA	CASPTPLQHSGNTIYF	TGTGCCAGTCCTACACCATTACAGCACTCTGGAAACACCATATATTTT
NA	TRBV12-5	TRBJ1-4	NA	CASGPVGATNEKLFF	TGTGCTAGTGGTCCGGTAGGGGCAACTAATGAAAAACTGTTTTTT
NA	TRBV6-5	TRBJ1-1	few	CASSTQGNTEAFF	TGTGCCAGCAGTACTCAGGGGAACACTGAAGCTTTCTTT
NA	TRBV4-1	TRBJ1-5	NA	CASSQEGDAPNQPQHF	TGCGCCAGCAGCCAAGAAGGGGATGCCCCAAATCAGCCCCAGCATTTT
TRBD2	TRBV9	TRBJ2-5	few	CASSLTGTSKETQYF	TGTGCCAGCAGCCTAACCGGGACTAGTAAAGAGACCCAGTACTTC
TRBD1	TRBV7-2	TRBJ1-3	NA	CASSFQGASGNTIYF	TGTGCCAGCAGCTTTCAGGGGGCATCGGGAAACACCATATATTTT
TRBD1	TRBV6-5	TRBJ2-7	few	CASKRDSYEQYF	TGTGCCAGCAAACGGGACAGCTACGAGCAGTACTTC
TRBD1	TRBV7-9	TRBJ1-5	once	CASSSYRGPKNQPQHF	TGTGCCAGCAGCTCCTACAGGGGGCCGAAGAATCAGCCCCAGCATTTT
TRBD2	TRBV7-6	TRBJ2-2	NA	CASSLEAGVAGELFF	TGTGCCAGCAGCTTAGAAGCGGGAGTAGCCGGGGAGCTGTTTTTT
NA	TRBV3-1/TRBV3-2	TRBJ1-2	NA	CASSHAAAFNYGYTF	TGTGCCAGCAGCCACGCGGCTGCCTTCAACTATGGCTACACCTTC
TRBD1	TRBV7-8	TRBJ2-7	NA	CASSSRRAGTGSLGEQYF	TGTGCCAGCAGCTCCCGTAGGGCCGGGACAGGGTCCTTGGGGGAGCAGTACTTC
TRBD1	TRBV28	TRBJ1-6	NA	CASRGQGLDSYNSPLHF	TGTGCCAGCAGAGGACAGGGTTTGGACTCCTATAATTCACCCCTCCACTTT
NA	TRBV10-1	TRBJ2-7	NA	CASSAGLMGDNEQYF	TGCGCCAGCAGTGCCGGACTTATGGGGGACAACGAGCAGTACTTC
TRBD2	TRBV11-2	TRBJ2-3	NA	CASSWTSGGQQDTQYF	TGTGCCAGCAGCTGGACTAGCGGGGGTCAACAAGATACGCAGTATTTT
TRBD2	TRBV18	TRBJ2-1	NA	CASSPPVVAGNSNEQFF	TGTGCCAGCTCACCACCTGTGGTAGCGGGGAACAGCAATGAGCAGTTCTTC
NA	TRBV14	TRBJ2-1	NA	CASSQDRNEQFF	TGTGCCAGCAGCCAAGATCGGAATGAGCAGTTCTTC
NA	TRBV3-1/TRBV3-2	TRBJ1-1	NA	CATQGPAVEAFF	TGTGCCACCCAGGGTCCTGCGGTCGAAGCTTTCTTT
NA	TRBV12-3/TRBV12-4	TRBJ2-2	NA	CASRPDSPGELFF	TGTGCCAGCAGACCGGACAGCCCCGGGGAGCTGTTTTTT
NA	TRBV9	TRBJ2-5	NA	CASSVASETQYF	TGTGCCAGCAGCGTAGCGAGTGAGACCCAGTACTTC
NA	TRBV9	TRBJ1-2	few	CASSELGGNGYTF	TGTGCCAGCAGCGAACTAGGGGGTAATGGCTACACCTTC
NA	TRBV4-2	TRBJ1-6	NA	CASSQTRGGFNSPLHF	TGTGCCAGCAGCCAGACGAGGGGGGGGTTCAATTCACCCCTCCACTTT
NA	TRBV15	TRBJ2-7	NA	CATRDLRRDSYEQYF	TGTGCCACCAGAGACTTGAGACGGGACTCCTACGAGCAGTACTTC
NA	TRBV5-4	TRBJ1-4	NA	CASSSRGNEKLFF	TGTGCCAGCAGCTCTCGGGGAAATGAAAAACTGTTTTTT
NA	TRBV5-1	TRBJ1-1	once	CASSYGRGRGNTEAFF	TGCGCCAGCAGTTACGGCAGGGGCAGGGGGAACACTGAAGCTTTCTTT
TRBD1	TRBV3-1/TRBV3-2	TRBJ1-1	NA	CASSQTLTGGYTEAFF	TGTGCCAGCAGCCAAACGTTGACAGGGGGCTACACTGAAGCTTTCTTT
NA	TRBV28	TRBJ1-1	once	CASSLPLPGGTEAFF	TGTGCCAGCAGTTTACCCCTTCCCGGGGGCACTGAAGCTTTCTTT
NA	TRBV28	TRBJ1-2	once	CASSLTQGLYGYTF	TGTGCCAGCAGCCTAACGCAGGGACTTTATGGCTACACCTTC
TRBD1	TRBV7-6	TRBJ2-2	NA	CASSSPGIGVGGGTGELFF	TGTGCCAGCAGCTCCCCTGGGATCGGGGTAGGGGGCGGCACCGGGGAGCTGTTTTTT
TRBD2	TRBV11-1	TRBJ2-2	NA	CASSFGLANTGELFF	TGTGCCAGCAGCTTTGGACTAGCGAACACCGGGGAGCTGTTTTTT
NA	TRBV6-4	TRBJ2-3	NA	CASSDGGAEDTQYF	TGTGCCAGCAGTGACGGGGGGGCGGAAGATACGCAGTATTTT
TRBD1	TRBV28	TRBJ1-1	NA	CASSLLDRGGEAFF	TGTGCCAGCAGTTTACTCGACAGGGGGGGTGAAGCTTTCTTT
TRBD2	TRBV7-2	TRBJ2-1	once	CASQSRGGAGYNEQFF	TGTGCCAGCCAATCCCGGGGGGGAGCCGGGTACAATGAGCAGTTCTTC
NA	TRBV5-5	TRBJ2-7	NA	CASSPDQGRLSYEQYF	TGTGCCAGCAGCCCGGATCAGGGGCGCCTTTCCTACGAGCAGTACTTC
NA	TRBV2	TRBJ1-1	NA	CASKYGHLNTEAFF	TGTGCCAGCAAGTACGGACACTTGAACACTGAAGCTTTCTTT